These 32 T cell receptor beta chains share one sample of origin, sequenced in a study of spatial heterogeneity in lung cancer. Time point described: sample taken at primary tumor resection. Sequencing of whole RNA from tumor, nontumor lung or frozen PBMC involved no sorting. Each CDR3 protein gets one entry after TCRdb re-called the 5' RACE reads with MiXCR. The sample consists of some 25,000 distinct CDR3 sequences, roughly 4.5% of them appearing once. Sequencing was performed on PBMCs, taken at surgery. The receptor source for this set is a male donor with early-stage non-small cell lung cancer.

Many counts were recorded for this clonotype. The rearrangement joins TRBV7-3 to TRBJ2-7, with a possible D match to TRBD2 (6 bases). V dropped 5 bases and J dropped 2 bases, with 19 bases sitting between them. The CDR3 is 16 amino acids. Germline V gene sequence: CDR1 SGHTA, CDR2 FQGTGA. CDR3 sequence reads: CASSPEGRGYPYEQYF. The CDR3 DNA is TGTGCCAGCAGCCCCGAGGGGCGGGGTTACCCCTACGAGCAGTACTTC.

The table lists this clonotype with many counts. The V gene is TRBV5-6, the J gene TRBJ2-4, with 7 bases fitting TRBD2. CDR1 is SGHDT, CDR2 YYEEEE, per germline. J gave up 9 bases and V 7 bases, and 4 bases lay outside the gene matches. This CDR3 comprises 11 residues. CDR3 sequence: CASEREGIQYF. The CDR3 bases are TGTGCCAGCGAGAGGGAGGGCATTCAGTACTTC.

By its share, this clonotype is medium-sized (0.01 to 0.1%). The chain is built from TRBV27 and TRBJ2-1; maybe TRBD1 (5 bases). The CDR3 is 14 residues long. Trimming stripped 2 bases from V and 6 bases from J, with 11 bases between. Looked up from germline, CDR1 is MNHEY and CDR2 is SMNVEV (reference sequence). The CDR3 reads CASSLESGINEQFF. Here the CDR3 DNA reads TGTGCCAGCAGTTTAGAGTCAGGGATCAATGAGCAGTTCTTC.

This clonotype was detected ten times or more. The V gene is TRBV28, the J gene TRBJ2-4, with D perhaps matching TRBD2 (5 bases). Germline values: CDR1 MDHEN, CDR2 SYDVKM. CDR3 length: 16 residues. The ends were cut back, 2 bases at V and 3 bases at J, with 14 bases in the middle. The CDR3 protein is CASSLANPGVKNIQYF. CDR3 sequence (DNA): TGTGCCAGCAGTTTAGCAAACCCCGGGGTCAAAAACATTCAGTACTTC.

This clonotype was seen ten or more times. The J gene is TRBJ1-2, the V gene TRBV18; a possible D gene is TRBD1 (5 bases). Per the germline V gene, CDR1 is KGHSH and CDR2 is LQKENI. The CDR3 is 17 residues long. Trimming cost V 4 bases and J 6 bases, with 24 bases left between them. The CDR3 nucleotides are TGTGCCAGCTCACAGAAGGGTACGGTTCGAGGGACTGATGGCTACACCTTC. It specifies CASSQKGTVRGTDGYTF.

This clonotype was seen ten or more times. This rearrangement joins TRBV5-1 to TRBJ2-1; D uncertain. CDR1 is SGHRS and CDR2 is YFSETQ in the germline V gene. V gave up 5 bases and J gave up 12 bases, with 12 bases separating them. This CDR3 is built from 11 residues. The CDR3 DNA is TGCGCCAGCAGTCGTTACGACGGGCAGTTCTTC. Its protein product is CASSRYDGQFF.

This clonotype was counted many times. CDR3 amino acids: CATSDRTDTQYF. The CDR3 DNA reads as TGTGCCACCAGTGACCGGACAGATACGCAGTATTTT. This chain links TRBV24-1 with TRBJ2-3, with no clear D. With 4 bases removed from V and 3 bases from J, the gap between germline ends came to 4 bases. Germline V lookup: CDR1 KGHDR, CDR2 SFDVKD. The CDR3 has 12 residues.

This clonotype is deemed medium-sized. The V and J genes are TRBV28 and TRBJ2-7; 8 positions match TRBD2. The CDR3 spans 14 residues. The V segment lost 5 bases and the J segment 2 bases; nucleotides outside the gene matches: 5. CDR1 is MDHEN and CDR2 is SYDVKM in the germline V gene. CDR3 DNA: TGTGCCAGCAGTATAGCGGGGCCCACCTACGAGCAGTACTTC. As protein: CASSIAGPTYEQYF.

This clonotype was observed many times. The chain recombines TRBV5-1 with TRBJ2-2; 7 bases match TRBD1. CDR1 SGHRS and CDR2 YFSETQ come from the germline V gene. The J segment lost 0 bases and the V segment lost 4 bases, leaving 3 bases of the junction unmatched. The CDR3 consists of 15 residues. The CDR3 nucleotides are TGCGCCAGCAGCCCTGACAGGGCGAACACCGGGGAGCTGTTTTTT. Its translation: CASSPDRANTGELFF.

The sample holds many counts of this clonotype. The CDR3 bases are TGTGCCAGCAGATTGGGACAGGGGGACACCGGGGAGCTGTTTTTT. It translates to CASRLGQGDTGELFF. V and J are TRBV2 and TRBJ2-2; 11 bases fit TRBD1. V lost 6 bases to trimming and J lost 3 bases; unmatched junction nucleotides: 3. CDR1 is SNHLY, CDR2 FYNNEI, per germline. The CDR3 length is 15 residues.

This clonotype was found many times. This chain links TRBV12-3 or TRBV12-4 with TRBJ1-5; no reliable D call. CDR3 length: 14 residues. V lost 3 bases to trimming and J lost 7 bases, with 13 bases between them. The CDR3 protein is CASSLAVVGQPQHF. The CDR3 DNA reads as TGTGCCAGCAGTTTGGCCGTGGTGGGCCAGCCCCAGCATTTT.

V is TRBV10-2 and J is TRBJ1-1, with D possibly TRBD1 on 5 matching bases. Germline lookup yields CDR1 WSHSY and CDR2 SAAADI. V lost 5 bases and J 8 bases, leaving 9 bases between the germline ends. CDR3 size: 11 residues. This CDR3 is CASSTQDEAFF. CDR3 DNA sequence: TGCGCCAGCAGTACACAGGACGAAGCTTTCTTT.

This clonotype was found many times. The chain links TRBV7-8 to TRBJ1-5; D remains ambiguous. V was cut by 5 bases and J by 0 bases, with 11 bases left in between. CDR3 length: 15 amino acids. Germline V lookup: CDR1 SGHVS, CDR2 FQNEAQ. The CDR3 loop is CASSPTRTSNQPQHF. As DNA, the CDR3 is TGTGCCAGCAGCCCTACCAGGACTAGCAATCAGCCCCAGCATTTT. Together with reference TRBV7-8 and TRBJ1-5, the CDR3 gives the full variable domain: GAGVSQSPRYKVAKRGQDVALRCDPISGHVSLFWYQQALGQGPEFLTYFQNEAQLDKSGLPSDRFFAERPEGSVSTLKIQRTQQEDSAVYLCASSPTRTSNQPQHFGDGTRLSIL.

In this sample, this clonotype turned up many times. The chain recombines TRBV18 with TRBJ2-5, with D hard to call. CDR1 is KGHSH, CDR2 LQKENI, per germline. The length of the CDR3 is 12 residues. The V gene lost 4 bases and the J gene lost 0 bases, with 3 bases spanning the gap. CDR3 DNA: TGTGCCAGCTCACAGTACCAAGAGACCCAGTACTTC. This encodes CASSQYQETQYF. Complete variable domain (other parts from reference TRBV18 and TRBJ2-5): NAGVMQNPRHLVRRRGQEARLRCSPMKGHSHVYWYRQLPEEGLKFMVYLQKENIIDESGMPKERFSAEFPKEGPSILRIQQVVRGDSAAYFCASSQYQETQYFGPGTRLLVL.

This clonotype occurred many times. V usage is TRBV18 and J usage is TRBJ2-3; possible D gene TRBD2, 6 bases. Germline CDR1 and CDR2: KGHSH and LQKENI. With 1 base removed from V and 0 bases from J, the gap between germline ends came to 17 bases. The CDR3 is 18 residues long. CDR3 sequence (DNA): TGTGCCAGCTCACCACTAGGAGTGGAGGGCCGTAGCACAGATACGCAGTATTTT. Its translation: CASSPLGVEGRSTDTQYF.

Many counts were recorded for this clonotype. This chain connects TRBV28 to TRBJ2-1, with TRBD2 identical over 14 bases. Germline V CDR1 and CDR2: MDHEN, SYDVKM. The CDR3 runs to 16 residues. Trimming cost V 7 bases and J 9 bases; bases outside gene matches: 11. CDR3 residues: CASIPSGTSGRFEQFF. Here the CDR3 DNA reads TGTGCCAGCATTCCATCCGGGACTAGCGGGAGATTTGAGCAGTTCTTC. Full variable domain (remainder filled in from reference TRBV28 and TRBJ2-1): DVKVTQSSRYLVKRTGEKVFLECVQDMDHENMFWYRQDPGLGLRLIYFSYDVKMKEKGDIPEGYSVSREKKERFSLILESASTNQTSMYLCASIPSGTSGRFEQFFGPGTRLTVL.

This clonotype was recorded at least ten times. J is TRBJ2-7 and V is TRBV5-1; D may be TRBD1 (6 bases). Per the germline V gene, CDR1 is SGHRS and CDR2 is YFSETQ. V lost 4 bases and J lost 7, with 24 bases in between. This CDR3 contains 16 residues. The CDR3 coding sequence is TGCGCCAGCAGCACCAACCCCCGGGACACCTCCCGGGAGCAGTACTTC. This translates into CASSTNPRDTSREQYF.

In its sample, this clonotype was seen many times. The rearrangement uses TRBV7-2 and TRBJ1-1, with a tentative D call TRBD1 (5 bases). The V end lost 4 bases, the J end lost 3 bases, and 15 bases lay between the germline ends. CDR3 size: 15 residues. Germline V gene sequence: CDR1 SGHTA, CDR2 FQGNSA. The CDR3 DNA reads as TGTGCCAGCAGCTCGGTGGGGGGAACGGACACTGAAGCTTTCTTT. Translated: CASSSVGGTDTEAFF.

At least ten counts were recorded for this clonotype. The rearrangement joins TRBV14 to TRBJ2-2, with a tentative D call TRBD2 (5 bases). V was clipped by 3 bases and J by 3 bases, with 11 bases between them. The CDR3 has 15 amino acids. Germline loops: CDR1 SGHDN, CDR2 FVKESK. The CDR3, as DNA: TGTGCCAGCAGCCACATTAGCGTGGACACCGGGGAGCTGTTTTTT. This translates into CASSHISVDTGELFF.

This chain links TRBV6-5 with TRBJ1-4, with TRBD1 identical over 9 bases. CDR3 length: 15 amino acids. J lost 8 bases, V lost 0 bases, and 4 bases had no gene match. Per the germline V gene, CDR1 is MNHEY and CDR2 is SVGAGI. The CDR3 DNA reads TGTGCCAGCAGTTACTCCGGGACAGGGTACGAAAAACTGTTTTTT. Protein product: CASSYSGTGYEKLFF.

Ten or more counts support this clonotype. The chain links TRBV2 to TRBJ1-4; D not resolved. V lost 5 bases and J 7 bases, leaving 14 bases between the germline ends. The CDR3 sequence is 14 residues long. Germline V lookup: CDR1 SNHLY, CDR2 FYNNEI. The CDR3 is CASSFGLLGEKLFF. DNA for the CDR3: TGTGCCAGCAGTTTTGGACTGTTAGGTGAAAAACTGTTTTTT.

For this clonotype: With a much larger clone just one base away, this may be a read error. The rearrangement uses TRBV12-3 or TRBV12-4 and TRBJ2-1; D is unresolved. Trimming stripped 6 bases from V and 5 bases from J, with 14 bases between. The CDR3 consists of 14 residues. CDR3 coding DNA: TGTGCCAGCAGCCCCTCTCCACTAAACAATGAGCAGTTCTTC. It yields the protein CASSPSPLNNEQFF.

Ten or more counts support this clonotype. This sequence joins TRBV7-3 and TRBJ2-2; D is perhaps TRBD1 or TRBD2 (6 bases each). The V gene's germline CDR1 is SGHTA and CDR2 FQGTGA. The CDR3 loop spans 15 amino acids. V lost 1 base, J lost 3 bases, and 9 bases lay in between. CDR3 sequence (DNA): TGTGCCAGCAGCTTAAAGGGGGACTACACCGGGGAGCTGTTTTTT. Its translation: CASSLKGDYTGELFF. Complete variable domain (other parts from reference TRBV7-3 and TRBJ2-2): GAGVSQTPSNKVTEKGKYVELRCDPISGHTALYWYRQSLGQGPEFLIYFQGTGAADDSGLPNDRFFAVRPEGSVSTLKIQRTERGDSAVYLCASSLKGDYTGELFFGEGSRLTVL.

This clonotype was seen many times. J is TRBJ1-5 and V is TRBV7-2, with unresolved D. The germline V gene has CDR1 SGHTA and CDR2 FQGNSA. The CDR3 is 13 residues long. Trimming shortened V by 1 base and J by 0 bases, and 1 base separated the two germline ends. The CDR3 DNA is TGTGCCAGCAGCTTAGATAGCAATCAGCCCCAGCATTTT. Translation: CASSLDSNQPQHF.

This clonotype has ten or more counts. The chain couples TRBV24-1 to TRBJ2-2; no clear D gene. V was cut by 2 bases and J by 4 bases, with 19 bases left in between. Germline V gene data show CDR1 as KGHDR and CDR2 as SFDVKD. The CDR3 contains 18 residues. The CDR3 sequence: CATSDSSGGALGTGELFF. In DNA form, the CDR3 reads TGTGCCACCAGTGATTCTTCCGGCGGCGCCCTCGGCACCGGGGAGCTGTTTTTT.

This clonotype has just a few counts. The chain is built from TRBV6-2 or TRBV6-3 and TRBJ2-7; 9 nucleotides line up with TRBD1. CDR1 MNHEY and CDR2 SVGEGT come from the germline V gene. The CDR3 has 13 residues. The V segment lost 2 bases and the J segment 9 bases; nucleotides outside the gene matches: 5. For the CDR3, the DNA is TGTGCCAGCAGTTACCGAACAGGGGGCGTGCAGTACTTC. Its protein product is CASSYRTGGVQYF.

This clonotype was observed at least ten times. V is TRBV9 and J is TRBJ2-1, with 10 positions matching TRBD1. The CDR3 is made up of 13 amino acids. The trim removed 10 bases at V and 9 bases at J, leaving 10 bases unmatched. Germline V lookup: CDR1 SGDLS, CDR2 YYNGEE. CDR3 coding DNA: TGTGCCGGTTCAAAGGACAGGGGGGGTGAGCAGTTCTTC. Translated: CAGSKDRGGEQFF.

Remarks on this clonotype: Mismatch with germline at one junction end may stem from a read error. The V gene is TRBV5-8, the J gene TRBJ2-7, with unresolved D. CDR3 length: 13 amino acids. Germline CDR1 and CDR2: SGHTS and YDEGEE. The CDR3 bases are TGTGCCAGCACCTTGGGGTTTGTGGTGGAGCAGTACTTC. Translated, it gives CASTLGFVVEQYF. The full variable domain, rest sourced from reference TRBV5-8 and TRBJ2-7, is EAGVTQSPTHLIKTRGQQATLRCSPISGHTSVYWYQQALGLGLQFLLWYDEGEERNRGNFPPRFSGRQFPNYSSELNVNALELEDSALYLCASTLGFVVEQYFGPGTRLTVT.

This clonotype was counted many times. The chain carries TRBV10-2 and TRBJ2-4; the match to TRBD2 covers 12 bases. CDR1 and CDR2 from the germline V gene are WSHSY and SAAADI. Losses at the gene ends were 3 bases for V and 2 bases for J; bases not matched to a gene: 2. CDR3 size: 16 residues. CDR3 DNA sequence: TGCGCCAGCAGTGACACTAGCGGGAGGACCAAAAACATTCAGTACTTC. Translation: CASSDTSGRTKNIQYF.

By its share, this clonotype is medium-sized (0.01 to 0.1%). The conserved final phenylalanine or tryptophan is absent from the CDR3, which likely points to a read error. No DNA is shown, since the ends of the CDR3 on it are uncertain; the CDR3 is the one TCRdb lists. This chain joins TRBV5-5 and TRBJ1-1. Inclusive of both ends, the CDR3 amounts to 12 amino acids. Germline loops: CDR1 SGHKS, CDR2 YYEKEE (reference sequence). Here the CDR3 reads CASSPGLAGFAS.

This clonotype showed up many times. This chain uses TRBV28 with TRBJ2-7, with D maybe TRBD1 (6 bases). Trimming removed 5 bases at V and 3 bases at J, with 20 bases between. The CDR3 extends over 16 amino acids. CDR1 is MDHEN, CDR2 SYDVKM, per germline. The CDR3 is CASSQAGTPLYYEQYF. CDR3 DNA sequence: TGTGCCAGCAGTCAGGCTGGGACACCCCTTTACTACGAGCAGTACTTC.

This clonotype was seen many times. The chain recombines TRBV6-5 with TRBJ2-3; 8 bases are a match to TRBD1. The V gene's germline CDR1 is MNHEY and CDR2 SVGAGI. The CDR3 contains 16 residues. The V gene end was trimmed by 1 base and the J gene end by 0 bases; junction bases not matched to a gene: 3. Written as DNA, the CDR3 is TGTGCCAGCAGTTACTTGAGGACAGGGAGCACAGATACGCAGTATTTT. It encodes CASSYLRTGSTDTQYF.